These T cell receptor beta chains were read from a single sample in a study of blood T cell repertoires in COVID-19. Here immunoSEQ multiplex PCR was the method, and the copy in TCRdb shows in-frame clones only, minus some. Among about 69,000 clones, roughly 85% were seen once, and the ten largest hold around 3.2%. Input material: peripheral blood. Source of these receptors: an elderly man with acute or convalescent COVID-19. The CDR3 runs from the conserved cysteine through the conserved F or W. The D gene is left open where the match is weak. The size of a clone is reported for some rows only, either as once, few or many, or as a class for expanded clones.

CDR3: CASRPTTGSNSPLHF
DNA: TGTGCCAGCAGACCCACGACAGGGAGTAATTCACCCCTCCACTTT
J: TRBJ1-6
size: few
V: TRBV7-9
D: TRBD1

CDR3: CASEDTLYTEAFF
DNA: TGTGCCAGCGAGGACACTCTCTACACTGAAGCTTTCTTT
J: TRBJ1-1
size: once
V: TRBV10-3
D: -

CDR3: CASSPGTGVFYEQYF
DNA: TGTGCCAGCTCACCAGGGACAGGCGTATTCTACGAGCAGTACTTC
J: TRBJ2-7
size: -
V: TRBV18
D: TRBD1

CDR3: CATSRWKAGGPLGNEQFF
DNA: TGTGCCACCAGCAGATGGAAAGCGGGAGGGCCTTTAGGCAATGAGCAGTTCTTC
J: TRBJ2-1
size: -
V: TRBV15
D: TRBD2

CDR3: CASSFVYTYEQYF
DNA: TGTGCCAGCAGCTTTGTGTACACCTACGAGCAGTACTTC
J: TRBJ2-7
size: -
V: TRBV7-9
D: -

CDR3: CASSPEGIRDEQYF
DNA: TGCGCCAGCAGCCCGGAGGGAATAAGAGACGAGCAGTACTTC
J: TRBJ2-7
size: -
V: TRBV5-1
D: -

CDR3: CASSLRSSTDTQYF
DNA: TGTGCCAGCAGCCTGCGGAGTAGCACAGATACGCAGTATTTT
J: TRBJ2-3
size: -
V: TRBV3-1/TRBV3-2
D: -

CDR3: CASSLLAGRGNEQFF
DNA: TGTGCCAGTAGTCTTCTAGCGGGAAGGGGCAATGAGCAGTTCTTC
J: TRBJ2-1
size: -
V: TRBV19
D: TRBD2

CDR3: CASSGGQTQYF
DNA: TGTGCCAGCAGCGGCGGGCAGACCCAGTACTTC
J: TRBJ2-5
size: -
V: TRBV7-2
D: -

CDR3: CASSPGQGRTSPLHF
DNA: TGTGCCAGCAGCCCGGGACAGGGAAGAACTTCACCCCTCCACTTT
J: TRBJ1-6
size: -
V: TRBV14
D: TRBD1

CDR3: CASSLAGDPSYNEQFF
DNA: TGTGCCAGCAGTTTAGCAGGGGATCCCTCCTACAATGAGCAGTTCTTC
J: TRBJ2-1
size: -
V: TRBV27
D: -

CDR3: CAIRASSSDTQYF
DNA: TGTGCCATCAGGGCTAGCTCTTCAGATACGCAGTATTTT
J: TRBJ2-3
size: -
V: TRBV10-3
D: -

CDR3: CASSLLAGGSAYEQYF
DNA: TGTGCCAGCAGCCTGCTAGCGGGAGGGTCGGCCTACGAGCAGTACTTC
J: TRBJ2-7
size: -
V: TRBV7-2
D: TRBD2

CDR3: CAISLDRLGYTF
DNA: TGTGCCATCAGCCTGGACAGATTAGGCTACACCTTC
J: TRBJ1-2
size: -
V: TRBV10-3
D: -

CDR3: CASSILGQGARF
DNA: TGTGCCAGTAGTATACTAGGACAGGGGGCCCGCTTC
J: TRBJ2-4
size: -
V: TRBV19
D: TRBD1

CDR3: CASSLGQRRSTDTQYF
DNA: TGTGCCAGCAGCTTGGGACAGAGGCGGAGCACAGATACGCAGTATTTT
J: TRBJ2-3
size: once
V: TRBV5-4
D: -

CDR3: CATSDFNRGKTEAFF
DNA: TGTGCCACCAGTGATTTTAACCGAGGGAAGACTGAAGCTTTCTTT
J: TRBJ1-1
size: -
V: TRBV24-1
D: -

CDR3: CASSITVQRGQLYQETQYF
DNA: TGTGCCAGTAGTATTACAGTCCAGCGAGGACAGCTTTACCAAGAGACCCAGTACTTC
J: TRBJ2-5
size: -
V: TRBV19
D: -

CDR3: CASSSAGTGGYGYTF
DNA: TGTGCCAGCAGCTCCGCCGGGACAGGGGGCTATGGCTACACCTTC
J: TRBJ1-2
size: -
V: TRBV2
D: TRBD1